This T cell receptor (beta chain) came from a study of graft-versus-host responses after intestinal transplantation. TCRdb's copy holds only in-frame clones and misses some; the assay was immunoSEQ multiplex PCR. Of about 40,000 clones in the sample, 85% to 95% were seen once. The CDR3 is 14 amino acids. V lost 6 bases to trimming and J lost 5 bases, with 13 bases between them. The germline gives CDR1 SNHLY, CDR2 FYNNEI. This TCR came from a human patient who received an intestinal transplant, so some T cells may come from the graft donor. The rearrangement joins TRBV2 to TRBJ2-2; D possibly corresponds to TRBD1 (6 bases). The sample in question was PBMCs, obtained 700 to 850 days after intestinal transplantation. The CDR3 sequence: CASRDRLSTGELFF. DNA of the CDR3: TGTGCCAGCAGAGACAGGTTGAGTACCGGGGAGCTGTTTTTT.